A selection of T cell receptor beta chains follows, all from one sample in a study of cytomegalovirus exposure and HLA in healthy donors. TCRdb keeps only in-frame clones here, not all; method: immunoSEQ multiplex PCR. The sample has under 150,000 clones; more than 80% are singletons. The sequencing sample was made of PBMCs. These receptors were collected from a woman aged 25 to 39 in good health and CMV-seropositive. Both conserved end residues are part of each CDR3. D genes are given only for firm matches. Clone sizes are given selectively: once, few, many, or a class where the clone is expanded.

j_gene	d_gene	abundance	v_gene	CDR3nt	CDR3aa
TRBJ2-1	TRBD2	-	TRBV6-6	TGTGCCAGCAGTTACCGTGCGGGAGGCCCTTTCAATGAGCAGTTCTTC	CASSYRAGGPFNEQFF
TRBJ1-1	-	-	TRBV28	TGTGCCAGCAGTTTAAGAGACTGGGGGGGCGTCGGCACTGAAGCTTTCTTT	CASSLRDWGGVGTEAFF
TRBJ1-4	-	-	TRBV28	TGTGCCAGCAGGCTGACGGGGGGTGAAAAACTGTTTTTT	CASRLTGGEKLFF
TRBJ2-3	TRBD2	-	TRBV5-1	TGCGCCAGCAGCTTGGTTCTAGCGGGGGGGCCTGGCACAGATACGCAGTATTTT	CASSLVLAGGPGTDTQYF
TRBJ2-3	-	once	TRBV5-4	TGTGCCAGCAGCTTAGGACAGAGCACAGATACGCAGTATTTT	CASSLGQSTDTQYF
TRBJ1-1	TRBD1	-	TRBV30	TGTGCCTGGACACGACAGGGGAGCAACACTGAAGCTTTCTTT	CAWTRQGSNTEAFF
TRBJ2-3	TRBD2	-	TRBV5-6	TGTGCCAGCAGCTTGAGGACTAGCGGGATGGTCGATACGCAGTATTTT	CASSLRTSGMVDTQYF
TRBJ1-2	TRBD1	-	TRBV10-3	TGTGCCATCAGGGGGGACAGCTCCCTTAACTATGGCTACACCTTC	CAIRGDSSLNYGYTF
TRBJ2-3	-	-	TRBV2	TGTGCCAGGGGACTTTACACAGATACGCAGTATTTT	CARGLYTDTQYF
TRBJ2-2	-	-	TRBV2	TGTGCCAGCAGTGAATTAGGACTCCTGAACACCGGGGAGCTGTTTTTT	CASSELGLLNTGELFF
TRBJ2-1	TRBD2	-	TRBV18	TGTGCCAGCTCACCCCCGTCGGGAGGACCCTACAATGAGCAGTTCTTC	CASSPPSGGPYNEQFF
TRBJ2-1	-	-	TRBV9	TGTGCCAGCAGCCCCGAGAGCACCTACAATGAGCAGTTCTTC	CASSPESTYNEQFF
TRBJ1-3	TRBD1	-	TRBV7-9	TGTGCCAGCAGCCCCCGGTCGACAGGGGGCTTTGGAAACACCATATATTTT	CASSPRSTGGFGNTIYF
TRBJ1-2	-	-	TRBV11-1	TGTGCCAGCAGCTTAATGAGGGAAGAGGGCTACACCTTC	CASSLMREEGYTF
TRBJ2-3	-	once	TRBV10-1	TGCGCCAGCAGTGAGGTGCAGACAGGCCCCCCAGATACGCAGTATTTT	CASSEVQTGPPDTQYF
TRBJ2-1	-	-	TRBV2	TGTGCCAGCAGTGAAGTAGCGTATTTCTCGAATGAGCAGTTCTTC	CASSEVAYFSNEQFF
TRBJ2-1	TRBD2	-	TRBV11-3	TGTGCCAGCAGCTCCCCCCCGGCGGGGGGGTTCTTC	CASSSPPAGGFF
TRBJ2-1	-	-	TRBV7-3	TGTGCCAGCAGCTTAAGCGGGACAGTGCTCAATGAGCAGTTCTTC	CASSLSGTVLNEQFF
TRBJ1-5	-	once	TRBV2	TGTGCCAGCAGTGAGGGGGGGGGAGCCAATCAGCCCCAGCATTTT	CASSEGGGANQPQHF
TRBJ2-7	TRBD2	-	TRBV5-4	TGTGCCAGCAGCTTGGGGGGGGGTGGTCTGAACGAGCAGTACTTC	CASSLGGGGLNEQYF
TRBJ1-3	-	-	TRBV28	TGTGCCAGCAGTTTGGGGCAGTCCTCTGGAAACACCATATATTTT	CASSLGQSSGNTIYF
TRBJ1-2	-	-	TRBV5-1	TGCGCCAGCAGCTTGGAGACAGTAAAGAACTATGGCTACACCTTC	CASSLETVKNYGYTF
TRBJ2-1	-	-	TRBV28	TGTGCCAACCGGGGTCCGCTCTCCGATGAGCAGTTCTTC	CANRGPLSDEQFF
TRBJ1-1	-	-	TRBV5-1	TGCGCCAGCAGCTTGGGACAACCGAACACTGAAGCTTTCTTT	CASSLGQPNTEAFF
TRBJ1-6	TRBD1	-	TRBV30	TGTGCCGAAAGGGTCGGGACAGGAGGGTCACCCCTCCACTTT	CAERVGTGGSPLHF
TRBJ1-1	-	-	TRBV6-1	TGTGCCAGCAGGAAGGACAAGGTAGGAACTGAAGCTTTCTTT	CASRKDKVGTEAFF
TRBJ1-1	TRBD1	once	TRBV6-5	TGTGCCAGCAGTCGCGGACAGGGAATTTCTGAAGCTTTCTTT	CASSRGQGISEAFF
TRBJ1-2	TRBD1	-	TRBV5-6	TGTGCCAGCAGCTTAGGGACAGGGGATGGCTACACCTTC	CASSLGTGDGYTF
TRBJ2-3	TRBD1	-	TRBV4-1	TGCGCCAGCAGCACATACGGGACAGGGGGCGCGGATACGCAGTATTTT	CASSTYGTGGADTQYF